Following are 19 T cell receptor beta chains from one sample sequenced in a study of blood T cell repertoires in COVID-19. TCRdb's copy holds only in-frame clones and misses some; the assay was immunoSEQ multiplex PCR. This sample carries about 380,000 clones, more than 75% of them seen once, and the ten largest clones take approximately 1.2%. Specimen: PBMCs or T cells enriched from blood (not recorded which). All receptors derive from a man aged 30-40 years who had recovered from COVID-19.

The rearrangement uses TRBV6-2 or TRBV6-3 and TRBJ1-5, with TRBD1 as a possible D gene (6 bases). CDR1 and CDR2 (germline): MNHEY, SVGEGT. V lost 5 bases and J 1 base, leaving 15 bases between the germline ends. The CDR3 loop spans 16 amino acids. The CDR3 sequence is CASSPQGMGSNQPQHF. DNA of the CDR3: TGTGCCAGCAGTCCCCAGGGGATGGGAAGCAATCAGCCCCAGCATTTT.

The rearrangement uses TRBV5-1 and TRBJ1-2, with 8 bases identical to TRBD1. Germline-derived CDR1 and CDR2 are SGHRS and YFSETQ. The CDR3 spans 15 residues. With 5 bases clipped from V and 6 bases from J, the junction kept 12 bases outside the gene matches. The CDR3 DNA reads as TGCGCCAGCAGACCGACAGGGGTGGTAATCGATGGCTACACCTTC. Translation gives CASRPTGVVIDGYTF.

J is TRBJ1-1 and V is TRBV14; D is unclear. V was shortened by 1 base and J by 0 bases, with 12 bases between the two germline ends. CDR3 length equals 16 residues. CDR1 and CDR2 from the germline V gene are SGHDN and FVKESK. CDR3 coding DNA: TGTGCCAGCAGCCAAGTCGGTGACAAGTTGAACACTGAAGCTTTCTTT. This sequence encodes CASSQVGDKLNTEAFF.

This clone occurred once. V usage is TRBV24-1 and J usage is TRBJ2-2; 7 bases match TRBD2. The CDR3 length is 16 residues. J was trimmed by 6 bases and V by 3 bases; bases with no gene match: 9. CDR1 KGHDR and CDR2 SFDVKD come from the germline V gene. Here the CDR3 reads CATSDRDAGRSGELFF. CDR3 sequence (DNA): TGTGCCACCAGTGATCGGGACGCCGGGAGGTCCGGGGAGCTGTTTTTT.

The chain carries TRBV19 and TRBJ2-1, with 9 bases matching TRBD1. This CDR3 is built from 15 residues. CDR1 and CDR2 from the germline V gene are LNHDA and SQIVND (reference sequence). Trimming at V came to 5 bases and at J to 7 bases, leaving 9 bases not matched to a gene. The DNA for the CDR3 is TGTGCCAGTAGTGAACAGGGGGCGGCAGCTAATGAGCAGTTCTTC. Translated: CASSEQGAAANEQFF.

This clone appeared a few times. The identical CDR3 is also encoded by other nucleotide sequences in the sample. This chain uses TRBV12-5 with TRBJ1-6, with D tentatively TRBD1 (6 bases). V lost 0 bases, J lost 4 bases, and 7 bases lay in between. Germline CDR1 and CDR2: LGHNT and FRNRAP. CDR3 length equals 15 residues. The CDR3 nucleotides read TGTGCTAGTGGTTTGGTACAGGGTTATAATTCACCCCTCCACTTT. It yields the protein CASGLVQGYNSPLHF.

V usage is TRBV3-1 (or the pseudogene TRBV3-2) and J usage is TRBJ2-2; D is unresolved. Germline V lookup: CDR1 LGHDT, CDR2 YNNKEL (reference sequence). Trimming took 6 bases from V and 5 from J, leaving 4 bases between them. The CDR3 spans 11 residues. CDR3 bases: TGTGCCAGCAGACTTACCGGGGAGCTGTTTTTT. Encoded protein: CASRLTGELFF.

The V gene is TRBV6-6, the J gene TRBJ2-7; 8 bases agree with TRBD1. V gave up 0 bases and J gave up 4 bases; unmatched junction bases: 8. CDR1 MNHNY and CDR2 SVGAGI come from the germline V gene (reference sequence). The CDR3 covers 16 residues. CDR3 in amino acids: CASSYSSAGQGYEQYF. The CDR3 nucleotides are TGTGCCAGCAGTTACTCGTCCGCAGGACAGGGTTACGAGCAGTACTTC.

The CDR3 coding sequence is TGTGCCAGCAGCCTCGGACTAGCGGAGACAGATACGCAGTATTTT. Translated: CASSLGLAETDTQYF. V gene TRBV7-9 combines with J gene TRBJ2-3; 10 positions match TRBD2. CDR1 and CDR2 from the germline V gene are SEHNR and FQNEAQ (reference sequence). CDR3 length: 15 residues. V shed 5 bases and J 3 bases; nucleotides not matched to a gene: 5.

The chain recombines TRBV7-8 with TRBJ2-1; 11 bases line up with TRBD2. V shed 8 bases, J shed 5 bases, and the junction held 8 bases outside the gene matches. Germline values: CDR1 SGHVS, CDR2 FQNEAQ. The CDR3 has 15 residues. DNA of the CDR3: TGTGCCAGCCGCCGACCGGGACTAGCGGACAATGAGCAGTTCTTC. This gives the protein CASRRPGLADNEQFF. The full variable domain, in which reference TRBV7-8 and TRBJ2-1 provide the parts outside the CDR3, is GAGVSQSPRYKVAKRGQDVALRCDPISGHVSLFWYQQALGQGPEFLTYFQNEAQLDKSGLPSDRFFAERPEGSVSTLKIQRTQQEDSAVYLCASRRPGLADNEQFFGPGTRLTVL.

The chain joins TRBV25-1 to TRBJ2-7; 10 bases map to TRBD1. The germline V gene encodes CDR1 MGHDK and CDR2 SYGVNS. The J segment lost 5 bases and the V segment lost 5 bases, leaving 9 bases of the junction unmatched. The CDR3 extends over 15 amino acids. The CDR3 DNA sequence: TGTGCCAGCAGTATTACCGGGACAGGGGCCCACGAGCAGTACTTC. This translates into CASSITGTGAHEQYF.

In this sample, this clone turned up once. CDR3 in DNA: TGTGCCAGCTCACCAAGAAGACTAGCGGGGGGGCGGGGCACAGATACGCAGTATTTT. Its translation: CASSPRRLAGGRGTDTQYF. The V and J genes are TRBV18 and TRBJ2-3; 14 bases map to TRBD2. The CDR3 runs to 19 residues. V shed 2 bases, J shed 1 base, and the junction held 8 bases outside the gene matches. The V gene's germline CDR1 is KGHSH and CDR2 LQKENI.

Here the CDR3 DNA reads TGTGCCAGCAGCTTACAAACAGGGGTCTCTGAAGCTTTCTTT. It encodes CASSLQTGVSEAFF. The V call is TRBV7-6, the J call TRBJ1-1; TRBD1 matches 7 bases. The trim removed 2 bases at V and 6 bases at J, leaving 6 bases unmatched. The CDR3 totals 14 residues. The germline gives CDR1 SGHVS, CDR2 FNYEAQ.

This clone came up a few times. The chain joins TRBV18 to TRBJ1-4; no clear D. This CDR3 contains 13 residues. Germline V lookup: CDR1 KGHSH, CDR2 LQKENI. V was clipped by 3 bases and J by 8 bases, with 10 bases between them. CDR3 amino acids: CASSPRLREKLFF. CDR3 bases: TGTGCCAGCTCACCCCGACTTAGGGAAAAACTGTTTTTT.

The chain couples TRBV6-2 or TRBV6-3 to TRBJ1-5, with 7 positions matching TRBD1. J lost 14 bases, V lost 2 bases, and 6 bases had no gene match. This CDR3 comprises 12 residues. The germline CDR1 and CDR2 sequences are MNHEY and SVGEGT. The CDR3 region is CASSYRGQSKHF. The CDR3, as DNA: TGTGCCAGCAGTTACCGGGGACAGTCGAAGCATTTT.

The chain joins TRBV12-5 to TRBJ2-7, with D perhaps TRBD2 (7 bases). Trimming cost V 3 bases and J 3 bases, with 18 bases left between them. Per germline, CDR1 LGHNT and CDR2 FRNRAP. The CDR3 extends over 16 amino acids. CDR3 loop: CASGFPKGGVVYEQYF. The CDR3 region has the DNA TGTGCTAGTGGTTTCCCAAAGGGGGGGGTTGTCTACGAGCAGTACTTC.

The chain joins TRBV11-2 to TRBJ2-7; 9 bases are a match to TRBD1. This CDR3 comprises 15 residues. CDR1 is SGHAT and CDR2 is FQNNGV in the germline V gene. V dropped 5 bases and J dropped 2; count of bases not matched to a gene: 7. The CDR3 coding sequence is TGTGCCAGCAGCCCCGGGACAGGGTATCCCTACGAGCAGTACTTC. Protein product: CASSPGTGYPYEQYF. Full variable domain (outside the CDR3, taken from reference TRBV11-2 and TRBJ2-7): EAGVAQSPRYKIIEKRQSVAFWCNPISGHATLYWYQQILGQGPKLLIQFQNNGVVDDSQLPKDRFSAERLKGVDSTLKIQPAKLEDSAVYLCASSPGTGYPYEQYFGPGTRLTVT.

The chain recombines TRBV5-6 with TRBJ2-7, with unresolved D. In germline, CDR1 is SGHDT, CDR2 YYEEEE. This CDR3 region has 11 residues. V dropped 1 base and J dropped 5 bases, with 4 bases sitting between them. The CDR3 coding sequence is TGTGCCAGCAGCTTGTACAACGAGCAGTACTTC. This translates into CASSLYNEQYF.

This clone was found once. J is TRBJ1-4 and V is TRBV9; 7 nucleotides match TRBD1. V lost 4 bases and J lost 7; bases outside the gene matches: 7. This CDR3 has 14 residues. CDR1 and CDR2 (germline): SGDLS, YYNGEE. The CDR3 DNA follows: TGTGCCAGCAGCTCGGACAGGTGGACTGAAAAACTGTTTTTT. This sequence encodes CASSSDRWTEKLFF.